This T cell receptor beta chain appears in the sequencing data of a study of OX40 agonist ivuxolimab in advanced cancers. Regarding the complete study: The costimulatory receptor OX40 (CD134) was targeted by ivuxolimab, a fully human IgG2 agonistic monoclonal antibody. Intravenous ivuxolimab was administered to patients every 2 weeks at six dose levels: 0.01, 0.1, 0.3, 1.5, 3 and 10 mg/kg. Of the approximately 50 dose-escalation patients, hepatocellular carcinoma was present in approximately 20, melanoma in approximately 15, renal cell carcinoma in 9 and head and neck cancer in 9. In the dose-escalation cohort, roughly 80% of patients were male, and the mean age was around 60 years, with a range of roughly 20 to 79. Patients were allowed to have had prior anti-PD-1, anti-PD-L1 or anti-CTLA-4 therapy, and around two fifths of the dose-escalation patients had been treated with checkpoint inhibitors. Partial responses were achieved by three dose-escalation patients, of whom one had hepatocellular carcinoma and two had cutaneous melanoma. The point of sequencing TCRbeta in the periphery was to test whether ivuxolimab changed TCR sequence diversity and drove clonal T-cell expansion. The monotherapy dose-escalation portion (N of about 47 patients) of the phase I ivuxolimab trial is reported in the paper. The investigation overall reported the following: In partial responders in the 0.1-3.0 mg/kg groups, normalized peripheral clonal expansion was found to be among the lowest, especially among CD8+ T cells. Low levels of normalized T-cell clonal expansion were also seen in some patients who did not respond. At doses of 0.1 to 3.0 mg/kg, clonal expansion of both CD4+ and CD8+ blood T cells was observed from baseline to week 6. The antigen specificity of the clonally expanded peripheral T cells was not determined. On average, CD8+ T cells showed more expanded clones than CD4+ T cells after ivuxolimab.

Patients with autoimmune disease history or receiving systemic immunosuppression were excluded from the trial. Peripheral blood for TCR sequencing was collected from all dose cohorts at baseline, on cycle 4 day 1, and on cycle 7 day 1. Samples came from an open-label, multicenter, first-in-human phase I dose-escalation trial of ivuxolimab. Adults with locally advanced or metastatic head and neck squamous cell, hepatocellular, melanoma or renal cell carcinoma were enrolled in the trial. Before TCR sequencing, CD4+ T cells and CD8+ T cells were sorted from peripheral blood as separate populations. Genomic DNA was isolated from the sorted cells so that the TCRbeta CDR3 region could be sequenced. TCRbeta CDR3 regions were sequenced using the immunoSEQ Assay. This immuneACCESS table, as held by TCRdb, lists in-frame sequences with V and J called but not all clones. Of the missing ones, under half trace to an unresolved V gene in checked studies; the others have no known cause. The sample yields about 76,000 clones; around 85% were counted once. Of the sample, approximately 5.1% is held by the ten largest clones.

A word on this clone: Its antigen is not yet known. Base quality data are lacking; no much larger clone is found one base away.

The CDR3 has 16 amino acids, counting the end cysteine and phenylalanine. Here the CDR3 DNA is all that survives: 48 bases in frame from base 1. V was cut back by 0 bases and J by 2 bases, leaving a gap of 11 bases between them. As encoded in the germline V gene, CDR1 is MNHNS while CDR2 is SASEGT. The sample here was CD4+ or CD8+ T cells sorted from blood, taken in a trial of the OX40 agonist ivuxolimab. The chain uses TRBV6-1 and TRBJ1-5; the D gene cannot be resolved reliably. The receptor was isolated from an adult with an advanced solid tumor such as melanoma, head and neck, liver or kidney cancer. The nucleotide sequence is given as TGTGCCAGCAGTGAAGCTAAACTGATGGGCAATCAGCCCCAGCATTTT. Translated, it reads CASSEAKLMGNQPQHF.